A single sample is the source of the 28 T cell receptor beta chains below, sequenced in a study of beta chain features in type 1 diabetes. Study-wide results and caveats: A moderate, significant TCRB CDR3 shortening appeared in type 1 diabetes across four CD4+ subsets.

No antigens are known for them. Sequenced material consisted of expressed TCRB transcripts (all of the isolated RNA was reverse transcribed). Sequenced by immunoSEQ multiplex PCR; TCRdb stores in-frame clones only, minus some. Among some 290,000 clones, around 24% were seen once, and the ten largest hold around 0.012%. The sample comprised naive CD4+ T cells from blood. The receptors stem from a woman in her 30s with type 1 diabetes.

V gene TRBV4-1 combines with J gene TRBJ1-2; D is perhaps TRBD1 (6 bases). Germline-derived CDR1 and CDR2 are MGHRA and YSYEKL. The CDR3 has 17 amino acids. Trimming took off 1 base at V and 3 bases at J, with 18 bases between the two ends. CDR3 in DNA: TGCGCCAGCAGCCAAGTGCCCGGACAGTGGCGATACTATGGCTACACCTTC. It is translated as CASSQVPGQWRYYGYTF.

The CDR3 loop is CASSPRDFDAPPRETQYF. DNA for the CDR3: TGTGCCAGCAGCCCTCGGGACTTTGACGCACCTCCCAGGGAGACCCAGTACTTC. The rearrangement links TRBV14 to TRBJ2-5; TRBD2 might be the D (6 bases). The V and J ends lost 4 bases and 5 bases respectively, with 26 bases between them. Germline CDR1 is SGHDN and CDR2 is FVKESK. The CDR3 sequence is 18 residues long.

The CDR3 loop is CASSLRTDNTEAFF. In DNA, the CDR3 is TGCGCCAGCAGCTTGAGGACAGACAACACTGAAGCTTTCTTT. The V gene is TRBV5-1, the J gene TRBJ1-1; D perhaps matches TRBD1 (6 bases). The CDR3 extends over 14 amino acids. Trimming left V 1 base short and J 2 bases short, with 9 bases between. In germline, CDR1 is SGHRS, CDR2 YFSETQ. Looking up the rest from reference TRBV5-1 and TRBJ1-1 gives the full variable domain: KAGVTQTPRYLIKTRGQQVTLSCSPISGHRSVSWYQQTPGQGLQFLFEYFSETQRNKGNFPGRFSGRQFSNSRSEMNVSTLELGDSALYLCASSLRTDNTEAFFGQGTRLTVV.

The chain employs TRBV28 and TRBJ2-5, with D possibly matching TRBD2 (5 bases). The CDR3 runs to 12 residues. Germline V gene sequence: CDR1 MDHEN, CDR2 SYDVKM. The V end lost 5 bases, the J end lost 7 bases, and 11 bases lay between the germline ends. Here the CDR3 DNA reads TGTGCCAGCAGTGCAGAGGGTTGGACCCAGTACTTC. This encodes CASSAEGWTQYF.

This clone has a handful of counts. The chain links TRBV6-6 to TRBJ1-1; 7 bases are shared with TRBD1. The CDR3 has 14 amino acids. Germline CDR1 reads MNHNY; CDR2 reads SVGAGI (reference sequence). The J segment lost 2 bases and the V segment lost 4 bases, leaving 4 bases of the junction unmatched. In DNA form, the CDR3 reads TGTGCCAGCAGTTCACAGGGGACAAACACTGAAGCTTTCTTT. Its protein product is CASSSQGTNTEAFF.

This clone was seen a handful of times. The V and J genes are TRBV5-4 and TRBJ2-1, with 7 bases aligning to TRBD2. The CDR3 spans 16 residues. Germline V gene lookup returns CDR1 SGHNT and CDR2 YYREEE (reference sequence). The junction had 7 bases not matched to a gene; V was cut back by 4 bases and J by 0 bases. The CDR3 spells CASSSRGGSSYNEQFF. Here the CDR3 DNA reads TGTGCCAGCAGCAGCCGGGGCGGGAGCTCCTACAATGAGCAGTTCTTC.

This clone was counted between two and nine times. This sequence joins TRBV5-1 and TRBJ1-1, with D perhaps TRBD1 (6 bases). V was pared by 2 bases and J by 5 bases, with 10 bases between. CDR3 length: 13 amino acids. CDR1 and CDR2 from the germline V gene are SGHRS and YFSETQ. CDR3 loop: CASSFPDRTEAFF. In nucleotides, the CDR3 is TGCGCCAGCAGCTTCCCGGACAGAACTGAAGCTTTCTTT.

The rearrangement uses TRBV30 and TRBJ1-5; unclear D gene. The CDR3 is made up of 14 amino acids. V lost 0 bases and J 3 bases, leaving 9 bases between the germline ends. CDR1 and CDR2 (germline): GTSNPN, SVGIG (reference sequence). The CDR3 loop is CAWSVTVSNQPQHF. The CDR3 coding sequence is TGTGCCTGGAGTGTAACGGTTTCCAATCAGCCCCAGCATTTT.

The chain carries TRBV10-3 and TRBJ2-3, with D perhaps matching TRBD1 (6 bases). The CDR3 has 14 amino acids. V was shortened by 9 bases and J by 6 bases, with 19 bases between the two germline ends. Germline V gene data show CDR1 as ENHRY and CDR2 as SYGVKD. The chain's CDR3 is CAIQGAQVSDTQYF. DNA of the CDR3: TGTGCCATACAGGGTGCGCAAGTGTCGGATACGCAGTATTTT.

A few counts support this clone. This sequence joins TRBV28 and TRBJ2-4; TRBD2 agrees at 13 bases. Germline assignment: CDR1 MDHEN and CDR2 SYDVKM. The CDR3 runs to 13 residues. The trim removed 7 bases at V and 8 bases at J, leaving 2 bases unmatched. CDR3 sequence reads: CASTTSGGDIQYF. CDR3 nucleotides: TGTGCCAGCACTACTAGCGGGGGGGACATTCAGTACTTC.

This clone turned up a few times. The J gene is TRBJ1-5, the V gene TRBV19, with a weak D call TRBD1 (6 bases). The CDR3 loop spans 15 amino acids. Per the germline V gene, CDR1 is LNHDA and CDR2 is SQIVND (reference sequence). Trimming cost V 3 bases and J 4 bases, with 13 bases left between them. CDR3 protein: CASSIRTERNQPQHF. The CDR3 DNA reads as TGTGCCAGTAGTATCCGGACAGAGCGAAATCAGCCCCAGCATTTT.

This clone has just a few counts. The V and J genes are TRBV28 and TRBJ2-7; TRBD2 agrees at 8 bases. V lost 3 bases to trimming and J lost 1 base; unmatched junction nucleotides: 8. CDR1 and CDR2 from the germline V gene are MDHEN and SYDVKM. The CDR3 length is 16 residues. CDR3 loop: CASSFQWTSLSYEQYF. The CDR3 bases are TGTGCCAGCAGTTTCCAGTGGACTAGCCTTTCCTACGAGCAGTACTTC.

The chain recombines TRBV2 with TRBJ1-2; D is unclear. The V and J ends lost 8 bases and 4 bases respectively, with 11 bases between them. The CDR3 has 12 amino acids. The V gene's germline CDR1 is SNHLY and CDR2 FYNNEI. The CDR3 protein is CASHRTSYGYTF. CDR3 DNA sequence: TGTGCCAGCCACAGAACCTCCTATGGCTACACCTTC. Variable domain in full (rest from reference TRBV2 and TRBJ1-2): EPEVTQTPSHQVTQMGQEVILRCVPISNHLYFYWYRQILGQKVEFLVSFYNNEISEKSEIFDDQFSVERPDGSNFTLKIRSTKLEDSAMYFCASHRTSYGYTFGSGTRLTVV.

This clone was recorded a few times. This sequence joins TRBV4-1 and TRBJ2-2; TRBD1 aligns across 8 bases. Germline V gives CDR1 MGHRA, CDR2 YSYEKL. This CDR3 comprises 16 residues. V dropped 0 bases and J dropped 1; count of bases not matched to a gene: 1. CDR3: CASSQEGTGNTGELFF. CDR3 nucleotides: TGCGCCAGCAGCCAAGAAGGGACAGGGAACACCGGGGAGCTGTTTTTT.

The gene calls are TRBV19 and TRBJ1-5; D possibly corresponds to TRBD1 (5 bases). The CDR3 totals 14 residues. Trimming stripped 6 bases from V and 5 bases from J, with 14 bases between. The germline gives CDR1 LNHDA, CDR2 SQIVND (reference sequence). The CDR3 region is CASSPDSNYQPQHF. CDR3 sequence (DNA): TGTGCCAGTAGCCCTGACAGTAATTATCAGCCCCAGCATTTT. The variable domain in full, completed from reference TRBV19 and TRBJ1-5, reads DGGITQSPKYLFRKEGQNVTLSCEQNLNHDAMYWYRQDPGQGLRLIYYSQIVNDFQKGDIAEGYSVSREKKESFPLTVTSAQKNPTAFYLCASSPDSNYQPQHFGDGTRLSIL.

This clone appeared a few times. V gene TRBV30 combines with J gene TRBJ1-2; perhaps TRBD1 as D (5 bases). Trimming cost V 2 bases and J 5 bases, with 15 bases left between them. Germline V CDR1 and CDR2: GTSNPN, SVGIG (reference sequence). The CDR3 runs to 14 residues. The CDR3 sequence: CAWSTGDATYGYTF. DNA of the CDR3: TGTGCCTGGAGTACAGGAGACGCGACTTATGGCTACACCTTC.

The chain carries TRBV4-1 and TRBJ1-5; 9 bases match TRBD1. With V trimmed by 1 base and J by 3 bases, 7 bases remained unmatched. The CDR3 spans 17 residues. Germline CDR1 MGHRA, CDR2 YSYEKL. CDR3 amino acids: CASSQGTGVGNNQPQHF. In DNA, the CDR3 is TGCGCCAGCAGCCAAGGGACAGGGGTTGGGAACAATCAGCCCCAGCATTTT.

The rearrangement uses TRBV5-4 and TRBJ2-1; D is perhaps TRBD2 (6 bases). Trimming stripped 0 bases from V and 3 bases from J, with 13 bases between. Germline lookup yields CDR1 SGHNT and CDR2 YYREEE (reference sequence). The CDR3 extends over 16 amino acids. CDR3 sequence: CASSLGSGLIYNEQFF. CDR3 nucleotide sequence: TGTGCCAGCAGCTTGGGCTCGGGACTGATCTACAATGAGCAGTTCTTC.

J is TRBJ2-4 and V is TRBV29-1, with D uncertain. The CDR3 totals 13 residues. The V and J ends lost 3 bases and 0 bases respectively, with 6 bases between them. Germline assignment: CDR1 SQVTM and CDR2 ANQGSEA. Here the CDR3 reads CSVDVLAKNIQYF. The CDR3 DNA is TGCAGCGTTGACGTCCTAGCCAAAAACATTCAGTACTTC.

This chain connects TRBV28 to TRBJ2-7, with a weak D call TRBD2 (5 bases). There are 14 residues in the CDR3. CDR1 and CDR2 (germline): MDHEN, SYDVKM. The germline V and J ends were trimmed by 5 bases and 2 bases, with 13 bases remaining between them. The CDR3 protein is CASSPPDLAYEQYF. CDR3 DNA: TGTGCCAGCAGTCCCCCGGACTTAGCCTACGAGCAGTACTTC. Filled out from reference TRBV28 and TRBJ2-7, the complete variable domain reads DVKVTQSSRYLVKRTGEKVFLECVQDMDHENMFWYRQDPGLGLRLIYFSYDVKMKEKGDIPEGYSVSREKKERFSLILESASTNQTSMYLCASSPPDLAYEQYFGPGTRLTVT.

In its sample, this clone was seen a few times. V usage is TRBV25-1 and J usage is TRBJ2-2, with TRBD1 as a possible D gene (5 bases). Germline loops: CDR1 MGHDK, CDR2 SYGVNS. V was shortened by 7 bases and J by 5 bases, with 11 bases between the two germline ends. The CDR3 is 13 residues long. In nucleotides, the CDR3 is TGTGCCAGCACACAGGCGAGAACCGGGGAGCTGTTTTTT. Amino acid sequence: CASTQARTGELFF.

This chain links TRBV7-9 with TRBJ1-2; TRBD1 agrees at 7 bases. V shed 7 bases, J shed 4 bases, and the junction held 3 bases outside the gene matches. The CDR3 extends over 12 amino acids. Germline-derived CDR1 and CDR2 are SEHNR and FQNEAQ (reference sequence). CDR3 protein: CASNRGSYGYTF. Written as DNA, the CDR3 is TGTGCCAGCAACAGGGGTAGCTATGGCTACACCTTC.

CDR3 sequence: CASSLNAGGTDTQYF. The CDR3 DNA sequence: TGTGCCAGCAGCTTAAATGCGGGAGGGACAGATACGCAGTATTTT. The chain recombines TRBV7-3 with TRBJ2-3, with 9 bases lining up with TRBD2. Germline loops: CDR1 SGHTA, CDR2 FQGTGA. With V trimmed by 1 base and J by 3 bases, 2 bases remained unmatched. The CDR3 is 15 amino acids.

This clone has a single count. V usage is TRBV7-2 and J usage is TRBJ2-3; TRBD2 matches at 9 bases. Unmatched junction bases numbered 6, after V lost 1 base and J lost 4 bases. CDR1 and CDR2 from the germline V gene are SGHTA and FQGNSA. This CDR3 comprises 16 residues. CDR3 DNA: TGTGCCAGCAGCTTAGATAGAGCGGGAGGCGCAGATACGCAGTATTTT. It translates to CASSLDRAGGADTQYF.

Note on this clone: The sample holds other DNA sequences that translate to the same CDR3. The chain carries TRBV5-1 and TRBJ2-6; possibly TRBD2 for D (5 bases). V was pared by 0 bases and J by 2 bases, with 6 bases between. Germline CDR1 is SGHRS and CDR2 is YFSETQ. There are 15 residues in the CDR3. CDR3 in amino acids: CASSLGAAGANVLTF. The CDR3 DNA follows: TGCGCCAGCAGCTTGGGAGCGGCTGGGGCCAACGTCCTGACTTTC.

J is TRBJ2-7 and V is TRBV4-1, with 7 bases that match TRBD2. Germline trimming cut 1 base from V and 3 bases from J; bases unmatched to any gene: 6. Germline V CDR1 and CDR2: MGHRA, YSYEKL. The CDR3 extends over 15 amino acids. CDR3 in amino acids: CASSQGSGSLYEQYF. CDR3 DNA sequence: TGCGCCAGCAGCCAAGGTAGCGGGTCACTCTACGAGCAGTACTTC.

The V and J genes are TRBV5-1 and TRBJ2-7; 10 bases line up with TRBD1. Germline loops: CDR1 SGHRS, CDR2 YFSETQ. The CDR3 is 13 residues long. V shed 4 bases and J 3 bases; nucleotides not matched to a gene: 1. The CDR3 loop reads CASSRDRGYEQYF. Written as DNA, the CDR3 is TGCGCCAGCAGCAGGGACAGGGGCTACGAGCAGTACTTC.

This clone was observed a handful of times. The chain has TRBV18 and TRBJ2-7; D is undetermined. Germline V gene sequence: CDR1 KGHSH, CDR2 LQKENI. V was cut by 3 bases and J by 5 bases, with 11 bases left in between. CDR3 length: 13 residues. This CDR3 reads CASSPLDPNEQYF. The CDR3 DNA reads TGTGCCAGCTCACCCCTAGATCCCAACGAGCAGTACTTC.